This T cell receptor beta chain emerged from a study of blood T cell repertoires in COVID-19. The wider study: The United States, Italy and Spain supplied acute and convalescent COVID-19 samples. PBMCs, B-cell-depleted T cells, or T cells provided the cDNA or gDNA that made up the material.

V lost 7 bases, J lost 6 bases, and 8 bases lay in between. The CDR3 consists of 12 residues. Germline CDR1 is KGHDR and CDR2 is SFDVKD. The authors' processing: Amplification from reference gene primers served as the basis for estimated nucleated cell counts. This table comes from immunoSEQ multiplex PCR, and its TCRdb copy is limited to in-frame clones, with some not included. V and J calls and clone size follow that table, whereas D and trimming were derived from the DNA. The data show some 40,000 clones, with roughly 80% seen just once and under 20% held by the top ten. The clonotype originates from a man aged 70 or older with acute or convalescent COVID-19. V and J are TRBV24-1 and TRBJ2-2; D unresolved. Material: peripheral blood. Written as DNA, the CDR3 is TGTGCCACCAGGGCCCAGGCCGGGGAGCTGTTTTTT. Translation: CATRAQAGELFF.